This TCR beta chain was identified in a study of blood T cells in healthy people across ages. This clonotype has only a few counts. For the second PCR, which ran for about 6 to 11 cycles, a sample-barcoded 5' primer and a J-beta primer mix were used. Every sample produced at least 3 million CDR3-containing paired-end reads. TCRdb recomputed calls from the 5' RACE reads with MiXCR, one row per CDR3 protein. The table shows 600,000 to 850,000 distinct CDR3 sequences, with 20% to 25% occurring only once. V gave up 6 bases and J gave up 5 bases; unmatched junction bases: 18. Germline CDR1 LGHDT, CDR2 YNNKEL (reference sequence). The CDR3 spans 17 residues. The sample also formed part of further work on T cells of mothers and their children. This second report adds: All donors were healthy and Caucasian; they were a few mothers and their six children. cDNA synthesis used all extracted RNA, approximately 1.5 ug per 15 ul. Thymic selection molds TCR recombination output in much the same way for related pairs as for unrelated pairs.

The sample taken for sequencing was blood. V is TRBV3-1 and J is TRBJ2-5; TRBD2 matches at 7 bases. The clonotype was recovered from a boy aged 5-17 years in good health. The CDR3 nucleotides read TGTGCCAGCAGTCCTCAACTAATTGGACTAGTGGCGGAGACCCAGTACTTC. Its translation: CASSPQLIGLVAETQYF.